This passage covers 14 T cell receptor beta chains from one sample sequenced in a study of T cell repertoires in cytomegalovirus infection. TCRdb redid the calling of the reads with MiXCR, one entry per CDR3 protein. The sample shows approximately 990,000 distinct CDR3 sequences, roughly 30% of them seen only once. Antigens of these TCRs are unknown. This sample comprised cultured CD8+ T cells from PBMCs, obtained from culture after CMV antigen stimulation. The receptors were sampled from a human donor in good health (CMV status not recorded). Some clones in this sample may be carry-over from other donors' samples.

Ten or more counts support this clonotype. The V and J genes are TRBV7-2 and TRBJ2-3; the D is unclear. The CDR3 has 15 residues. Germline V gene lookup returns CDR1 SGHTA and CDR2 FQGNSA. V was clipped by 3 bases and J by 0 bases, with 10 bases between them. In nucleotides, the CDR3 is TGTGCCAGCAGCTTTGTACAGCCTAGCACAGATACGCAGTATTTT. Its protein product is CASSFVQPSTDTQYF.

This clonotype appeared a few times. The genes are TRBV6-6 and TRBJ1-1, with 7 bases aligning to TRBD1. Germline loops: CDR1 MNHNY, CDR2 SVGAGI (reference sequence). Germline trimming cut 0 bases from V and 0 bases from J; bases unmatched to any gene: 10. The CDR3 has 18 residues. This chain's CDR3 is CASSYSTITGALNTEAFF. The CDR3 bases are TGTGCCAGCAGTTACTCGACGATAACAGGGGCCTTGAACACTGAAGCTTTCTTT.

In this sample, this clonotype turned up many times. V gene TRBV7-8 combines with J gene TRBJ2-7; D ambiguous. The V end was cut by 4 bases, the J end by 3 bases, with 10 bases between. CDR3 length equals 13 residues. The germline gives CDR1 SGHVS, CDR2 FQNEAQ. The CDR3 DNA follows: TGTGCCAGCAGCTCCTTCGACGGCTACGAGCAGTACTTC. It codes for CASSSFDGYEQYF.

This clonotype was seen more than once but under ten times. The J gene is TRBJ1-1, the V gene TRBV6-1; D is ambiguous. Trimming stripped 1 base from V and 11 bases from J, with 2 bases between. Germline CDR1 MNHNS, CDR2 SASEGT. The CDR3 covers 9 residues. The CDR3 DNA reads as TGTGCCAGCAGTGAAGGGGCTTTCTTT. The encoded protein is CASSEGAFF.

This clonotype was counted many times. This chain links TRBV19 with TRBJ1-1; D gene ambiguous. The V gene lost 3 bases and the J gene lost 0 bases, with 11 bases spanning the gap. CDR3 length: 15 amino acids. Germline CDR1 reads LNHDA; CDR2 reads SQIVND (reference sequence). The CDR3 sequence: CASSMRAQMNTEAFF. In nucleotides, the CDR3 is TGTGCCAGTAGTATGAGGGCACAGATGAACACTGAAGCTTTCTTT.

The chain has TRBV7-9 and TRBJ1-2, with D hard to call. CDR1 and CDR2 (germline): SEHNR, FQNEAQ (reference sequence). This CDR3 comprises 16 residues. Trimming cost V 3 bases and J 8 bases, with 22 bases left between them. The CDR3 DNA follows: TGTGCCAGCAGCTTTGGGGAGGTTAACTCCCTTGGAGGCTACACCTTC. Amino acid sequence: CASSFGEVNSLGGYTF.

This clonotype has a handful of counts. The chain carries TRBV7-2 and TRBJ2-1; 9 nucleotides line up with TRBD2. This CDR3 has 16 amino acids. The trim removed 5 bases at V and 3 bases at J, leaving 8 bases unmatched. From germline, CDR1 is SGHTA and CDR2 FQGNSA. CDR3 sequence (DNA): TGTGCCAGCAGCCCCCTTAGCGGGGGCCTCTACAATGAGCAGTTCTTC. Amino acids: CASSPLSGGLYNEQFF.

This clonotype has just a few counts. The V gene is TRBV20-1, the J gene TRBJ2-7, with no clear D. From germline, CDR1 is DFQATT and CDR2 SNEGSKA (reference sequence). The CDR3 sequence is 14 residues long. V was trimmed by 5 bases and J by 4 bases, leaving 18 bases between them. The CDR3 nucleotides read TGCAGTGCTCCTGACCCTCACGGCGGATACGAGCAGTACTTC. Translation gives CSAPDPHGGYEQYF.

The chain uses TRBV29-1 and TRBJ2-2; 7 positions match TRBD1. Germline loops: CDR1 SQVTM, CDR2 ANQGSEA. This CDR3 is built from 15 residues. The junction had 2 bases not matched to a gene; V was cut back by 0 bases and J by 1 base. The chain's CDR3 is CSVEEQGRNTGELFF. DNA for the CDR3: TGCAGCGTTGAAGAACAGGGGAGGAACACCGGGGAGCTGTTTTTT.

The chain is built from TRBV19 and TRBJ1-5; D unclear. V was clipped by 6 bases and J by 1 base, with 13 bases between them. This CDR3 has 15 amino acids. Per the germline V gene, CDR1 is LNHDA and CDR2 is SQIVND (reference sequence). CDR3 coding DNA: TGTGCCAGTAGCCCCGCGAGAGCAAGCAATCAGCCCCAGCATTTT. As protein: CASSPARASNQPQHF.

The V and J genes are TRBV20-1 and TRBJ1-1; no reliable D call. The CDR3 totals 12 residues. Trimming left V 6 bases short and J 0 bases short, with 8 bases between. Germline V gene sequence: CDR1 DFQATT, CDR2 SNEGSKA (reference sequence). CDR3 sequence reads: CSARFLNTEAFF. The CDR3 region has the DNA TGCAGTGCCCGCTTTTTGAACACTGAAGCTTTCTTT.

As to this clonotype: At one boundary the junction diverges from the germline segment, which might be a read error. This chain links TRBV5-3 with TRBJ2-3; 9 nucleotides agree with TRBD1. TRBV5-3 has ORF status, its function being uncertain. This CDR3 has 16 residues. CDR3 region: CASSLATGGDWDTQYF. The CDR3 DNA reads TGTGCCAGCAGCTTGGCCACAGGGGGCGATTGGGATACGCAGTATTTT.

This rearrangement joins TRBV7-9 to TRBJ2-7; TRBD1 matches 7 bases. Germline values: CDR1 SEHNR, CDR2 FQNEAQ (reference sequence). The V segment lost 1 base and the J segment 2 bases; nucleotides outside the gene matches: 5. The CDR3 spans 15 residues. The CDR3 DNA is TGTGCCAGCAGCTTAGGACAGGGCAACCCCTACGAGCAGTACTTC. As protein: CASSLGQGNPYEQYF.

This clonotype was seen many times. The chain recombines TRBV27 with TRBJ1-6, with TRBD1 matching over 8 bases. The V segment lost 3 bases and the J segment 7 bases; nucleotides outside the gene matches: 11. The length of the CDR3 is 17 residues. CDR1 is MNHEY, CDR2 SMNVEV, per germline (reference sequence). CDR3 DNA sequence: TGTGCCAGCAGTTTCTCCCGGACAGGGAGAGAAAATTCACCCCTCCACTTT. Translation gives CASSFSRTGRENSPLHF.